The sequence of this T cell receptor beta chain was determined in a study of response to subunit inactivated influenza vaccine. Broader study findings: It was suggested by the authors that few new T cells are recruited by each seasonal influenza vaccination.

TCRdb reanalysed the RT-PCR reads using MiXCR and keeps one entry per CDR3 protein. The data show around 530,000 distinct CDR3 sequences, 16% seen once. Concerning this clonotype: The antigen remains undetermined.

The CDR3 has 15 residues. Germline values: CDR1 SGHAT, CDR2 FQNNGV. After removal of 3 bases from V and 2 bases from J, the junction contained 3 bases not matched to a gene. The source of this sequence is a man in his fifties or sixties who received an inactivated influenza vaccine. The material was CD4+ T cells sorted from PBMCs, obtained about 24 months after vaccination. The chain links TRBV11-2 to TRBJ2-7, with 11 bases lining up with TRBD2. DNA for the CDR3: TGTGCCAGCAGCTTTCGACTAGCGGGGACCTACGAGCAGTACTTC. This translates into CASSFRLAGTYEQYF.